One and the same sample provided the 26 T cell receptor beta chains below, sequenced in a study of shared clonotypes between healthy human individuals. The data were produced by immunoSEQ multiplex PCR, yet TCRdb's version contains in-frame clones alone and is incomplete. The sample has hundreds of thousands of clones, roughly 70% seen once. What was sequenced was memory CD4+ T cells sorted from blood. Subset specified: CD45RA-negative fraction. These receptor sequences come from a woman aged 30 to 39 in good health.

This clone was picked up a small number of times. This sequence joins TRBV28 and TRBJ1-1, with D perhaps TRBD1 (5 bases). This CDR3 region has 11 residues. The V and J ends lost 10 bases and 8 bases respectively, with 14 bases between them. Germline CDR1 reads MDHEN; CDR2 reads SYDVKM. Here the CDR3 reads CATKDILEAFF. Here the CDR3 DNA reads TGTGCCACCAAGGACATACTGGAAGCTTTCTTT.

In its sample, this clone was seen a few times. The chain has TRBV27 and TRBJ2-3; 7 nucleotides align to TRBD2. V lost 5 bases, J lost 1 base, and 12 bases stayed unmatched. The germline gives CDR1 MNHEY, CDR2 SMNVEV (reference sequence). CDR3 length equals 17 residues. CDR3 sequence reads: CASSPRAGLLRTDTQYF. CDR3 DNA sequence: TGTGCCAGCAGTCCACGAGCGGGACTACTGCGCACAGATACGCAGTATTTT.

The rearrangement links TRBV19 to TRBJ2-2; 9 bases map to TRBD2. This CDR3 spans 16 amino acids. V shed 0 bases, J shed 8 bases, and the junction held 7 bases outside the gene matches. Germline V gene data show CDR1 as LNHDA and CDR2 as SQIVND (reference sequence). Here the CDR3 DNA reads TGTGCCAGTAGTATAGATTTGGCTAGCGGGACGGGGGAGCTGTTTTTT. This gives the protein CASSIDLASGTGELFF.

The gene calls are TRBV28 and TRBJ2-7, with 11 bases lining up with TRBD2. There are 15 residues in the CDR3. V dropped 3 bases and J dropped 5; count of bases not matched to a gene: 6. CDR1 is MDHEN and CDR2 is SYDVKM in the germline V gene. CDR3 in DNA: TGTGCCAGCAGTTTCTCACTAGCGGGAGCCCACGAGCAGTACTTC. Its translation is CASSFSLAGAHEQYF.

The V call is TRBV29-1, the J call TRBJ2-2; the match to TRBD1 covers 7 bases. CDR1 is SQVTM and CDR2 is ANQGSEA in the germline V gene. V lost 3 bases, J lost 4 bases, and 8 bases stayed unmatched. The CDR3 is 15 amino acids. This chain's CDR3 is CSVDGGRGFTGELFF. The DNA of the CDR3 is TGCAGCGTTGATGGTGGCAGGGGGTTCACCGGGGAGCTGTTTTTT.

This clone was picked up a small number of times. The same CDR3 can be traced to other DNA sequences in this sample. This chain connects TRBV5-1 to TRBJ1-1; D is unresolved. CDR1 is SGHRS and CDR2 is YFSETQ in the germline V gene. This CDR3 has 13 residues. The V end lost 2 bases, the J end lost 1 base, and 6 bases lay between the germline ends. The CDR3 nucleotides read TGCGCCAGCAGCTTTGGCACGAACACTGAAGCTTTCTTT. Translation: CASSFGTNTEAFF.

There are a few counts of this clone. The genes are TRBV18 and TRBJ2-3, with TRBD1 as a possible D gene (10 bases). Germline CDR1 is KGHSH and CDR2 is LQKENI. The CDR3 is made up of 16 amino acids. V was pared by 10 bases and J by 3 bases, with 23 bases between. The CDR3 DNA reads as TGTGCCACGAGAATGCTAGCGGGACAGGGGACAGATACGCAGTATTTT. Translating it yields CATRMLAGQGTDTQYF.

The rearrangement joins TRBV5-4 to TRBJ2-6, with D possibly matching TRBD2 (6 bases). Germline values: CDR1 SGHNT, CDR2 YYREEE (reference sequence). This CDR3 is 16 amino acids long. Between the trimmed V and J ends, which lost 4 bases and 0 bases, there was a span of 11 bases. The CDR3 nucleotides read TGTGCCAGCAGCCCCAGACTAGACTCTGGGGCCAACGTCCTGACTTTC. Encoded protein: CASSPRLDSGANVLTF. The whole variable domain, filled in from reference TRBV5-4 and TRBJ2-6, reads ETGVTQSPTHLIKTRGQQVTLRCSSQSGHNTVSWYQQALGQGPQFIFQYYREEENGRGNFPPRFSGLQFPNYSSELNVNALELDDSALYLCASSPRLDSGANVLTFGAGSRLTVL.

As regards this clone: The identical CDR3 is also encoded by other nucleotide sequences in the sample. The chain is built from TRBV4-1 and TRBJ1-2; 10 bases are a match to TRBD1. CDR3 length equals 14 residues. The germline gives CDR1 MGHRA, CDR2 YSYEKL. V lost 1 base to trimming and J lost 7 bases; unmatched junction nucleotides: 3. The CDR3 nucleotides read TGCGCCAGCAGCCAAGGCGGGACAGGGGTTGGCTACACCTTC. It codes for CASSQGGTGVGYTF.

This clone has more than one count but fewer than ten. J is TRBJ2-4 and V is TRBV28; perhaps D is TRBD1 or TRBD2 (5 bases each). Per the germline V gene, CDR1 is MDHEN and CDR2 is SYDVKM. V was shortened by 5 bases and J by 1 base, with 12 bases between the two germline ends. This CDR3 contains 15 residues. The CDR3 reads CASSRSWGAKNIQYF. The DNA of the CDR3 is TGTGCCAGCAGTCGTTCGTGGGGGGCCAAAAACATTCAGTACTTC.

J is TRBJ2-3 and V is TRBV6-6; 11 nucleotides line up with TRBD2. Germline V gene lookup returns CDR1 MNHNY and CDR2 SVGAGI (reference sequence). The CDR3 has 16 residues. V was clipped by 4 bases and J by 4 bases; unmatched bases: 7. The CDR3 bases are TGTGCCAGCAGTTCCATAGCGGGAGGGCAACCAGATACGCAGTATTTT. It specifies CASSSIAGGQPDTQYF.

The chain joins TRBV19 to TRBJ2-7; 8 bases match TRBD2. There are 14 residues in the CDR3. Germline trimming cut 7 bases from V and 2 bases from J; bases unmatched to any gene: 7. The germline CDR1 and CDR2 sequences are LNHDA and SQIVND (reference sequence). The CDR3 DNA reads as TGTGCCAGTATCGGCGGGAGGTACCCCTACGAGCAGTACTTC. Amino acids: CASIGGRYPYEQYF. Looking up the rest from reference TRBV19 and TRBJ2-7 gives the full variable domain: DGGITQSPKYLFRKEGQNVTLSCEQNLNHDAMYWYRQDPGQGLRLIYYSQIVNDFQKGDIAEGYSVSREKKESFPLTVTSAQKNPTAFYLCASIGGRYPYEQYFGPGTRLTVT.

This clone showed up just once. The gene calls are TRBV4-1 and TRBJ2-1; 13 nucleotides line up with TRBD2. This CDR3 contains 16 residues. Germline trimming cut 2 bases from V and 4 bases from J; bases unmatched to any gene: 2. Per germline, CDR1 MGHRA and CDR2 YSYEKL. The CDR3 DNA sequence: TGCGCCAGCAGCCAAACGGGACTAGCGGGATACAATGAGCAGTTCTTC. Protein: CASSQTGLAGYNEQFF.

This chain uses TRBV11-2 with TRBJ2-1; 9 nucleotides agree with TRBD2. There are 15 residues in the CDR3. CDR1 and CDR2 from the germline V gene are SGHAT and FQNNGV. V shed 6 bases and J 3 bases; nucleotides not matched to a gene: 6. The CDR3: CASRETSGGYNEQFF. CDR3 in DNA: TGTGCCAGCAGGGAGACTAGCGGAGGCTACAATGAGCAGTTCTTC.

At least ten counts were recorded for this clone. This specimen includes other DNA sequences encoding the same CDR3. The chain combines TRBV11-2 with TRBJ2-2; 11 nucleotides line up with TRBD2. Germline V gene lookup returns CDR1 SGHAT and CDR2 FQNNGV. The CDR3 extends over 16 amino acids. The J segment lost 1 base and the V segment lost 5 bases, leaving 3 bases of the junction unmatched. CDR3 DNA: TGTGCCAGCAGCCTCCTAGCGGGAGGGAACACCGGGGAGCTGTTTTTT. It encodes CASSLLAGGNTGELFF.

This sequence joins TRBV6-4 and TRBJ2-1, with TRBD2 identical over 14 bases. J lost 5 bases, V lost 6 bases, and 3 bases had no gene match. This CDR3 comprises 15 residues. Per germline, CDR1 MRHNA and CDR2 SNTAGT. The chain's CDR3 is CASSGGLAGDNEQFF. The CDR3 DNA sequence: TGTGCCAGCAGCGGGGGACTAGCGGGAGACAATGAGCAGTTCTTC.

The CDR3: CASSLGHVRGPGEQYF. In DNA form, the CDR3 reads TGTGCCAGCAGCTTAGGTCATGTCAGGGGGCCAGGGGAGCAGTACTTC. This chain connects TRBV7-2 to TRBJ2-7; 8 bases are shared with TRBD1. CDR3 length: 16 amino acids. Germline trimming cut 1 base from V and 7 bases from J; bases unmatched to any gene: 12. CDR1 SGHTA and CDR2 FQGNSA come from the germline V gene.

This rearrangement joins TRBV7-8 to TRBJ1-1; a weak D match, TRBD1 (5 bases). The germline V and J ends were trimmed by 2 bases and 4 bases, with 11 bases remaining between them. The V gene's germline CDR1 is SGHVS and CDR2 FQNEAQ. The CDR3 spans 14 residues. CDR3 coding DNA: TGTGCCAGCAGCTTACAGGGTTTAGTCACTGAAGCTTTCTTT. Translating gives CASSLQGLVTEAFF.

V and J are TRBV5-4 and TRBJ2-7, with TRBD2 matching over 9 bases. J gave up 1 base and V 5 bases, and 4 bases lay outside the gene matches. The CDR3 has 14 residues. The V gene's germline CDR1 is SGHNT and CDR2 YYREEE (reference sequence). The DNA of the CDR3 is TGTGCCAGCAGGGTGGCGGGAGGGTCCTACGAGCAGTACTTC. The encoded protein is CASRVAGGSYEQYF. Full variable domain (remainder filled in from reference TRBV5-4 and TRBJ2-7): ETGVTQSPTHLIKTRGQQVTLRCSSQSGHNTVSWYQQALGQGPQFIFQYYREEENGRGNFPPRFSGLQFPNYSSELNVNALELDDSALYLCASRVAGGSYEQYFGPGTRLTVT.

Of note for this clone: The sample contains more than one DNA sequence encoding this CDR3. The chain couples TRBV6-1 to TRBJ2-1; no clear D gene. This CDR3 has 12 amino acids. In germline, CDR1 is MNHNS, CDR2 SASEGT. V lost 2 bases and J lost 9, with 8 bases in between. For the CDR3, the DNA is TGTGCCAGCAGTGAATCTGTGGGTGAGCAGTTCTTC. It codes for CASSESVGEQFF.

The chain uses TRBV6-5 and TRBJ2-4; the D is unclear. Germline V gene data show CDR1 as MNHEY and CDR2 as SVGAGI. The CDR3 contains 13 residues. V was shortened by 6 bases and J by 6 bases, with 12 bases between the two germline ends. The CDR3 loop reads CASSNGPLNIQYF. Here the CDR3 DNA reads TGTGCCAGCAGCAATGGGCCCTTAAACATTCAGTACTTC.

There are a few counts of this clone. J is TRBJ2-3 and V is TRBV19, with D perhaps matching TRBD1 or TRBD2 (5 bases each). This CDR3 spans 14 amino acids. Between the trimmed V and J ends, which lost 6 bases and 6 bases, there was a span of 16 bases. Germline V gene lookup returns CDR1 LNHDA and CDR2 SQIVND (reference sequence). The CDR3 DNA follows: TGTGCCAGTAGGATCCGGGGCCTAGGGGATACGCAGTATTTT. It yields the protein CASRIRGLGDTQYF.

This chain connects TRBV28 to TRBJ2-1; tentative D call: TRBD2 (6 bases). The CDR3 has 15 amino acids. Trimming took 3 bases from V and 0 from J, leaving 9 bases between them. The germline gives CDR1 MDHEN, CDR2 SYDVKM. The CDR3 sequence: CASSFPGSSYNEQFF. The DNA for the CDR3 is TGTGCCAGCAGTTTTCCCGGGAGCTCCTACAATGAGCAGTTCTTC.

This clone was seen a single time. The chain is built from TRBV9 and TRBJ2-1, with TRBD1 matching over 11 bases. The length of the CDR3 is 16 residues. Looked up from germline, CDR1 is SGDLS and CDR2 is YYNGEE. J was trimmed by 7 bases and V by 0 bases; bases with no gene match: 6. The CDR3 nucleotides read TGTGCCAGCAGCGTAGCAGGACAGGGGGCTGGAAATGAGCAGTTCTTC. Translation: CASSVAGQGAGNEQFF.

The chain is built from TRBV6-5 and TRBJ2-7; 10 bases map to TRBD2. The CDR3 spans 15 residues. The ends lost 2 bases at V and 3 bases at J; junction bases unmatched: 4. Germline V CDR1 and CDR2: MNHEY, SVGAGI. The CDR3 bases are TGTGCCAGCAGTTACCGGACTAGCGGCTACTACGAGCAGTACTTC. Its translation: CASSYRTSGYYEQYF.

The V and J genes are TRBV30 and TRBJ2-5; D is unclear. This CDR3 is built from 12 residues. Trimming left V 0 bases short and J 5 bases short, with 7 bases between. Per germline, CDR1 GTSNPN and CDR2 SVGIG (reference sequence). The CDR3, as DNA: TGTGCCTGGAGTGTATTTTGGGAGACCCAGTACTTC. Translation gives CAWSVFWETQYF. Combining the CDR3 with reference TRBV30 and TRBJ2-5 gives the whole variable domain SQTIHQWPATLVQPVGSPLSLECTVEGTSNPNLYWYRQAAGRGLQLLFYSVGIGQISSEVPQNLSASRPQDRQFILSSKKLLLSDSGFYLCAWSVFWETQYFGPGTRLLVL.